This is a list of T cell receptor beta chains from one sample in a study of naive and memory T cell subsets. One entry per CDR3 protein, called by TCRdb with MiXCR from the UMI-ligation and nested PCR reads. The profile covers around 14,000 distinct CDR3 sequences, with under 6.5% appearing a single time and roughly 7.7% taken by the ten largest. The specimen was skin, collected from a tuberculin skin test site. All receptors derive from an adult in good health. Each CDR3 is given without its conserved first and last residue.

V,J,CDR3
TRBV11-1,TRBJ2-7,ASSLAGMRNEQY
TRBV7-2,TRBJ2-2,ASSPWTGLNTGELF
TRBV20-1,TRBJ1-1,SALSRGLVAF
TRBV7-9,TRBJ2-6,ASSSRQDRANVLT
TRBV20-1,TRBJ1-1,SARDSPRVDRAGRVNTEVF
TRBV7-2,TRBJ2-3,ASSLTPSTDTQY
TRBV29-1,TRBJ2-1,SVRLTNDEQF
TRBV9,TRBJ1-4,ASSRRGTNEKLF
TRBV12-3/TRBV12-4,TRBJ1-1,ASSLSGRRAEAF
TRBV15,TRBJ2-1,ATSRDHNEQF